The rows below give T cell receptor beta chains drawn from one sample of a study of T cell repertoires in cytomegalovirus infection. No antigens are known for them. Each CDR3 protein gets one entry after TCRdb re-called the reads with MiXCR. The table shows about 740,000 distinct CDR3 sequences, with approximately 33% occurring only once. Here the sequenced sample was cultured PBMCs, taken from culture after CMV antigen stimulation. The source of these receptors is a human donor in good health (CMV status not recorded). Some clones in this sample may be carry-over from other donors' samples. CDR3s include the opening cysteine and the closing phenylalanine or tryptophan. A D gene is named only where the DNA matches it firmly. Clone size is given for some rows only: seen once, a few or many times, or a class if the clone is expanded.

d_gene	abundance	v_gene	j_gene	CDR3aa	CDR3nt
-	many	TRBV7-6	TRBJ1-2	CASSPNTGSYGYTF	TGTGCCAGCAGCCCAAACACAGGGAGCTATGGCTACACCTTC
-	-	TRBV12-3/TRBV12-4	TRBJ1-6	CASSSLAQGNSPLHF	TGTGCCAGCAGTTCCCTCGCGCAGGGAAATTCACCCCTCCACTTT
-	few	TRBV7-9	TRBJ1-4	CASSSISGIIRFGEKLFF	TGTGCCAGCAGCTCAATCTCCGGGATAATTCGGTTCGGTGAAAAACTGTTTTTT
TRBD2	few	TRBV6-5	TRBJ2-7	CASRLLAGVAYEQYF	TGTGCCAGCAGGCTCCTAGCGGGGGTAGCCTACGAGCAGTACTTC
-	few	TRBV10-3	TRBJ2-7	CAISESTLRDSYEQYF	TGTGCCATCAGTGAGTCAACTTTGCGGGACTCCTACGAGCAGTACTTC
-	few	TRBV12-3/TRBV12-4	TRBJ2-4	CASRSDRHIQYF	TGTGCCAGCAGGTCTGACAGGCACATTCAGTACTTC
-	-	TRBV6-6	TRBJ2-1	CASSYSVHEQFF	TGTGCCAGCAGTTACTCAGTCCATGAGCAGTTCTTC
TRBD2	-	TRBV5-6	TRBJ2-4	CASSPEGLAGRKNIQYF	TGTGCCAGCAGCCCAGAGGGGCTAGCGGGGAGGAAAAACATTCAGTACTTC
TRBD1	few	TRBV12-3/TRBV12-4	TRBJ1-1	CASSLLGQGSGSAEAFF	TGTGCCAGCAGCCTGTTGGGACAGGGGAGTGGTAGTGCTGAAGCTTTCTTT
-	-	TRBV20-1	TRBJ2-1	CSARRGNEQFF	TGCAGTGCCAGGCGGGGCAATGAGCAGTTCTTC
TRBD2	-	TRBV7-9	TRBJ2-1	CASSLTTGLGYNEQFF	TGTGCCAGCAGCTTGACAACGGGACTAGGGTACAATGAGCAGTTCTTC
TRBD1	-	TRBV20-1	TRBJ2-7	CSARSRGLFEQYF	TGCAGTGCTAGATCCAGGGGGCTATTCGAGCAGTACTTC
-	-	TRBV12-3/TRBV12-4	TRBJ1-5	CASSRRGVEPQHF	TGTGCCAGCAGTCGCAGGGGTGTGGAGCCCCAGCATTTT
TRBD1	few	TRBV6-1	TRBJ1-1	CASSARQGFISEAFF	TGTGCCAGCAGTGCCCGACAGGGCTTCATCTCTGAAGCTTTCTTT
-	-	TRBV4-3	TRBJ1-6	CASSQAVQQNSPLHF	TGCGCCAGCAGCCAAGCGGTCCAGCAGAATTCACCCCTCCACTTT
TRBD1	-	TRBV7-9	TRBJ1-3	CASSLATGASGNTIYF	TGTGCCAGCAGCTTAGCTACAGGGGCTTCTGGAAACACCATATATTTT
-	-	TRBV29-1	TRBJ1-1	CSVGHGLNMNTEAFF	TGCAGCGTTGGCCACGGACTTAACATGAACACTGAAGCTTTCTTT
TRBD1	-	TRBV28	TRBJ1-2	CASGQGFYYGYTF	TGTGCCAGCGGACAGGGGTTCTACTATGGCTACACCTTC
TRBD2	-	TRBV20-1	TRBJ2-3	CSARSLSGSERVRTDTQYF	TGCAGTGCTAGATCCCTTAGCGGGAGCGAGCGAGTGAGGACAGATACGCAGTATTTT
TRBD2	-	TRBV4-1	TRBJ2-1	CASSRAGTSGGAFYNEQFF	TGCGCCAGCAGCCGGGCCGGGACTAGCGGGGGGGCCTTCTACAATGAGCAGTTCTTC
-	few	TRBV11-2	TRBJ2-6	CASSQGRSGANVLTF	TGTGCCAGCAGCCAGGGCCGCTCTGGGGCCAACGTCCTGACTTTC
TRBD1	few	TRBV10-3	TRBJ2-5	CAISDRDRTYQETQYF	TGTGCCATCAGTGACCGGGACAGGACATACCAAGAGACCCAGTACTTC
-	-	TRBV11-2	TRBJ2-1	CASSFQGGTYNEQFF	TGTGCCAGCAGCTTCCAGGGTGGAACCTACAATGAGCAGTTCTTC
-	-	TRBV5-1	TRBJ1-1	CASSLAMMNTEAFF	TGCGCCAGCAGCTTGGCCATGATGAACACTGAAGCTTTCTTT
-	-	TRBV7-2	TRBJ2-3	CASSRGAPDTQYF	TGTGCCAGCAGCCGGGGGGCCCCAGATACGCAGTATTTT
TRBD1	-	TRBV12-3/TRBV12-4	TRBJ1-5	CASSHRQGIKHSNQPQHF	TGTGCCAGCAGTCACCGACAGGGGATAAAACATAGCAATCAGCCCCAGCATTTT
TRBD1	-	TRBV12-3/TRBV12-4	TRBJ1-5	CASRPDRGQPQHF	TGTGCCAGCAGGCCGGACAGGGGTCAGCCCCAGCATTTT
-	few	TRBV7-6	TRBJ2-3	CASSFDPDTQYF	TGTGCCAGCAGCTTCGATCCGGATACGCAGTATTTT
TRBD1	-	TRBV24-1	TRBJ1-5	CATAEPGQGTGQPQHF	TGTGCCACCGCAGAGCCGGGACAGGGGACAGGACAGCCCCAGCATTTT
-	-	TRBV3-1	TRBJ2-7	CASSQAWTQTYEQYF	TGTGCCAGCAGCCAAGCCTGGACACAAACCTACGAGCAGTACTTC
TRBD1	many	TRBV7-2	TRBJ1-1	CASSSPRDREGAFF	TGTGCCAGCAGCTCGCCTCGGGACAGGGAAGGAGCTTTCTTT
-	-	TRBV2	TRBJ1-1	CASRPRGRGDTEAFF	TGTGCCAGCAGACCGAGGGGTAGGGGGGACACTGAAGCTTTCTTT
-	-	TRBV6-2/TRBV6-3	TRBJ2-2	CASSYSRGSGELFF	TGTGCCAGCAGTTACTCGAGGGGGTCCGGGGAGCTGTTTTTT
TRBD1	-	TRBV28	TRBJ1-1	CASSRPDRGNTEAFF	TGTGCCAGCAGCCGCCCGGACAGGGGAAACACTGAAGCTTTCTTT
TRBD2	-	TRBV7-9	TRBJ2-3	CASSALAGGPDTQYF	TGTGCCAGCAGCGCGCTAGCGGGAGGCCCAGATACGCAGTATTTT
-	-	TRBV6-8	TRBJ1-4	CASSYEGDEKLFF	TGTGCCAGCAGTTACGAGGGGGATGAAAAACTGTTTTTT
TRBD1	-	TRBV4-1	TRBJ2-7	CASSQERTGSYYEQYF	TGCGCCAGCAGCCAAGAGCGGACAGGGTCGTATTACGAGCAGTACTTC
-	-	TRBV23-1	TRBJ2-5	CASSQSGHNSQYF	TGCGCCAGCAGTCAATCAGGGCATAATTCCCAGTACTTC
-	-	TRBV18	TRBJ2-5	CASSPEYQETQYF	TGTGCCAGCTCCCCCGAGTACCAAGAGACCCAGTACTTC